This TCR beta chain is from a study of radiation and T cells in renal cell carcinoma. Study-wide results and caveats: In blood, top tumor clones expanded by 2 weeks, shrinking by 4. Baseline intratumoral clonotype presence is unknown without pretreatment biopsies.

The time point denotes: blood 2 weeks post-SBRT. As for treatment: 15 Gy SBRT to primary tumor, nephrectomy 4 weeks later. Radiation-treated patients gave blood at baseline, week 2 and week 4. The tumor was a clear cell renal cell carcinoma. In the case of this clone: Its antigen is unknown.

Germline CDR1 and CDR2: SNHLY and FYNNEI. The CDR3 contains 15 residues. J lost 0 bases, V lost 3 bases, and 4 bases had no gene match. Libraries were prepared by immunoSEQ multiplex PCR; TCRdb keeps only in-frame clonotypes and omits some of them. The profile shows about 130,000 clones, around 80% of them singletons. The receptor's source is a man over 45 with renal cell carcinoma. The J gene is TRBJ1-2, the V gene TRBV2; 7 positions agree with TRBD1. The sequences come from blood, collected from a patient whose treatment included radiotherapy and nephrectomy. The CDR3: CASSDRGSSNYGYTF. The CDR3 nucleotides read TGTGCCAGCAGTGACAGGGGGTCGTCTAACTATGGCTACACCTTC.